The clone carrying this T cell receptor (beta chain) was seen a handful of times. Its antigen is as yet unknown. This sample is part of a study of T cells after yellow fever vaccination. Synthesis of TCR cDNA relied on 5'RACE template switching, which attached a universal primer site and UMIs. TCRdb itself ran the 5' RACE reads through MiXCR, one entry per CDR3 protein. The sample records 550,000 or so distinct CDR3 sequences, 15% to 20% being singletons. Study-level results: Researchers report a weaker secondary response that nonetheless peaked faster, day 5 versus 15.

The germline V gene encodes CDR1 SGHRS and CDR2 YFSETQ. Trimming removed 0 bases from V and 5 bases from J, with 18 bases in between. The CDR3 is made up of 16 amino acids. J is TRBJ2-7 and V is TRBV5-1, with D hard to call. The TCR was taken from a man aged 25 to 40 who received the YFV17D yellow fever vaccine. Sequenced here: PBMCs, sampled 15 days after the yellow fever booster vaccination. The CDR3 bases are TGCGCCAGCAGCTTGGGGATCGCGGCGAGTGTCCACGAGCAGTACTTC. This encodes CASSLGIAASVHEQYF.